A single sample is the source of the 8 T cell receptor beta chains below, sequenced in a study of blood T cell repertoires in COVID-19. This table comes from immunoSEQ multiplex PCR, and its TCRdb copy is limited to in-frame clones, with some not included. The sample yields about 150,000 clones, around 85% seen once. Sequences were obtained from peripheral blood. The receptors here all came from an older woman with acute or convalescent COVID-19.

The chain has TRBV6-6 and TRBJ1-5; 10 bases are a match to TRBD1. Germline CDR1 is MNHNY and CDR2 is SVGAGI (reference sequence). Germline trimming cut 10 bases from V and 2 bases from J; bases unmatched to any gene: 5. CDR3 length: 14 amino acids. The CDR3 DNA sequence: TGTGCCACTAGACAGGGGGCCGGCAATCAGCCCCAGCATTTT. Protein product: CATRQGAGNQPQHF.

The gene calls are TRBV4-1 and TRBJ2-1; 10 positions agree with TRBD1. Germline V gene data show CDR1 as MGHRA and CDR2 as YSYEKL. J gave up 6 bases and V 4 bases, and 9 bases lay outside the gene matches. The CDR3 sequence is 16 residues long. CDR3 coding DNA: TGCGCCAGCAGCCCACGGAGACAGGGGGCCCGCAATGAGCAGTTCTTC. Protein: CASSPRRQGARNEQFF.

V is TRBV11-2 and J is TRBJ1-6; a weak D match, TRBD1 (5 bases). This CDR3 region has 14 residues. Trimming cost V 5 bases and J 7 bases, with 12 bases left between them. Germline-derived CDR1 and CDR2 are SGHAT and FQNNGV. The CDR3 DNA follows: TGTGCCAGCAGCCCTTGGGGGGAGAATTCACCCCTCCACTTT. Amino acids: CASSPWGENSPLHF.

The chain carries TRBV7-2 and TRBJ1-1; D uncertain. The CDR3 is 15 residues long. The V end lost 1 base, the J end lost 1 base, and 10 bases lay between the germline ends. Germline CDR1 is SGHTA and CDR2 is FQGNSA. CDR3 sequence reads: CASSLVVVTNTEAFF. CDR3 in DNA: TGTGCCAGCAGCTTAGTAGTAGTAACGAACACTGAAGCTTTCTTT. The complete variable domain, with remaining parts taken from reference TRBV7-2 and TRBJ1-1, reads GAGVSQSPSNKVTEKGKDVELRCDPISGHTALYWYRQSLGQGLEFLIYFQGNSAPDKSGLPSDRFSAERTGGSVSTLTIQRTQQEDSAVYLCASSLVVVTNTEAFFGQGTRLTVV.

J is TRBJ2-5 and V is TRBV30; no clear D. V was shortened by 2 bases and J by 1 base, with 8 bases between the two germline ends. The CDR3 contains 13 residues. Per germline, CDR1 GTSNPN and CDR2 SVGIG (reference sequence). The chain's CDR3 is CAWSHSLQETQYF. DNA for the CDR3: TGTGCCTGGAGTCACTCCCTCCAAGAGACCCAGTACTTC.

The chain's CDR3 is CASSRTQGNYGYTF. The CDR3 DNA is TGTGCCAGCAGCCGGACACAGGGGAACTATGGCTACACCTTC. The chain carries TRBV2 and TRBJ1-2; 7 nucleotides line up with TRBD1. Germline CDR1 SNHLY, CDR2 FYNNEI. The V segment lost 6 bases and the J segment 2 bases; nucleotides outside the gene matches: 6. The CDR3 totals 14 residues.

The chain recombines TRBV10-2 with TRBJ2-7; a possible D gene is TRBD1 (6 bases). Germline-derived CDR1 and CDR2 are WSHSY and SAAADI. Trimming shortened V by 6 bases and J by 5 bases, and 14 bases separated the two germline ends. This CDR3 is 13 amino acids long. CDR3 coding DNA: TGCGCCAGCAGGGAACAGGGCCCCCACGAGCAGTACTTC. As protein: CASREQGPHEQYF.

In this sample, this clone turned up once. This chain uses TRBV29-1 with TRBJ1-5, with D possibly being TRBD1 (5 bases). The germline gives CDR1 SQVTM, CDR2 ANQGSEA. This CDR3 has 12 residues. Trimming stripped 7 bases from V and 4 bases from J, with 11 bases between. The CDR3 protein is CSAGGGNQPQHF. CDR3 in DNA: TGCAGCGCCGGGGGTGGTAATCAGCCCCAGCATTTT.